The sequence of this T cell receptor beta chain was determined in a study of T cells in Graves' hyperthyroidism and ophthalmopathy. This clonotype showed up just a few times. Researchers amplified the TCR beta CDR3 regions from RNA transcripts. The HTBI primer set served for first-round RT-PCR of the TCR CDR3. MiXCR, applied by TCRdb to the multiplex PCR reads, yields one record per CDR3 protein. The table lists 300,000 to 400,000 distinct CDR3 sequences, 15% to 20% of them singletons. 10 ml fresh peripheral blood yielded the PBMCs. The sample was blood. This TCR was sampled from a woman between 45 and 60 years old with Graves' hyperthyroidism.

CDR3 region: CASSYVAGTHQETQYF. CDR3 bases: TGTGCCAGCAGTTACGTCGCGGGAACCCACCAAGAGACCCAGTACTTC. The genes are TRBV27 and TRBJ2-5; tentatively, D is TRBD2 (6 bases). V was cut by 4 bases and J by 0 bases, with 15 bases left in between. Per the germline V gene, CDR1 is MNHEY and CDR2 is SMNVEV (reference sequence). The CDR3 contains 16 residues.